This T cell receptor (beta chain) was recovered during a study of cytomegalovirus exposure and HLA in healthy donors. V gave up 0 bases and J gave up 2 bases, with 10 bases separating them. CDR1 is LNHNV and CDR2 is YYDKDF in the germline V gene (reference sequence). This CDR3 has 15 amino acids. Produced via immunoSEQ multiplex PCR; TCRdb's table is partial and in-frame only. Here the sample spans about 170,000 clones, 89% being singletons. Study-wide results and limits: The study listed approximately 160 cytomegalovirus-associated TCR beta chains. It was found in a later analysis that first-cohort TCR clusters tended to co-occur in the approximately 130 validation repertoires.

Regarding this clone: Its antigen is currently unknown.

The TCR sequence derives from a young man in good health and CMV-seropositive. V is TRBV15 and J is TRBJ2-5; no clear D gene. The material sequenced was PBMCs. In DNA form, the CDR3 reads TGTGCCACCAGCAGAGATCTAGGAAATCAAGAGACCCAGTACTTC. Its translation: CATSRDLGNQETQYF.